The 4 T cell receptor beta chains given below trace back to one sample, sequenced in a study of cytomegalovirus exposure and HLA in healthy donors. The PCR made use of 60 Vbeta and 13 Jbeta primers. Clones were read by immunoSEQ multiplex PCR, and TCRdb kept only the in-frame ones, dropping some. The table records about 150,000 clones, 75% of them present only once. The source material was PBMCs. The receptors shown here come from a man aged 25-45 years in good health and CMV-seronegative.

This clone was found a few times. V gene TRBV6-5 combines with J gene TRBJ2-7, with 10 bases lining up with TRBD2. Germline V lookup: CDR1 MNHEY, CDR2 SVGAGI. The V and J ends lost 7 bases and 4 bases, in that order; junction bases with no gene match: 7. The CDR3 covers 14 residues. CDR3: CASTELAGRYEQYF. CDR3 DNA: TGTGCCAGCACGGAACTAGCGGGGAGATACGAGCAGTACTTC.

Only a few counts were recorded for this clone. The chain recombines TRBV21-1 with TRBJ1-2. TRBV21-1 is recorded as a pseudogene. The CDR3 loop spans 16 amino acids. The DNA for the CDR3 is TGTGCCAGCAGCAAACAGGAGTGGAACCCGGGGGACGGCTACACCTTC. Its protein is CASSKQEWNPGDGYTF.

This chain connects TRBV27 to TRBJ2-6, with unresolved D. Germline CDR1 MNHEY, CDR2 SMNVEV (reference sequence). Between the trimmed V and J ends, which lost 5 bases and 4 bases, there was a span of 12 bases. This CDR3 is 15 amino acids long. In DNA, the CDR3 is TGTGCCAGCAGTGCGAAAGCTGCAGGGGCCAACGTCCTGACTTTC. Its translation is CASSAKAAGANVLTF.

The CDR3 coding sequence is TGTGCTAGTGGTGCTGACACCGGGACAGGGAGAGGCAGGCGTTACAATGAGCAGTTCTTC. Protein: CASGADTGTGRGRRYNEQFF. The rearrangement joins TRBV12-5 to TRBJ2-1; the match to TRBD1 covers 9 bases. Germline CDR1 is LGHNT and CDR2 is FRNRAP. The V gene end was trimmed by 5 bases and the J gene end by 4 bases; junction bases not matched to a gene: 21. This CDR3 has 20 residues.